This T cell receptor (beta chain) was observed in a study of shared T cell receptors in the human thymus. Produced via immunoSEQ multiplex PCR; TCRdb's table is partial and in-frame only. The data contain 550,000 to 800,000 clones, approximately 85% of them singletons. This clone appeared a single time. The CDR3 covers 12 residues. Germline lookup yields CDR1 MNHEY and CDR2 SMNVEV (reference sequence). Trimming at V came to 8 bases and at J to 2 bases, leaving 1 base not matched to a gene. The sample was also linked to a second study, of human thymus T cells. This second report adds: It was healthy Finnish infants having corrective surgery for congenital heart defects who were the donors. Thymus specimens were resections from corrective heart surgery. V and J genes seemed to be used with bias in thymic and blood repertoires. Unrelated people showed highly overlapping thymic repertoires, related research reported.

Sequenced sample: thymocytes. The origin of this receptor is a girl under three years old with a congenital heart defect. V usage is TRBV27 and J usage is TRBJ2-5; 8 nucleotides line up with TRBD2. The CDR3 here is CASRGGQETQYF. DNA of the CDR3: TGTGCCAGCCGGGGGGGGCAAGAGACCCAGTACTTC.